This TCR beta chain was observed in a study of beta chain features in type 1 diabetes. Study-level background: Cells sorted and examined across all samples totaled over 95 million.

The whole isolated RNA underwent reverse transcription, so sequencing captured expressed TCRB transcripts. An average approximately 4 million reads came from naive, central memory and regulatory T cell samples. The protocol was immunoSEQ multiplex PCR, while the TCRdb copy is restricted to in-frame clones and leaves out a portion. The sample has 240,000 or so clones, approximately 14% seen once; the top ten hold roughly 0.019%. Notes on the study in general: Shorter TCRB CDR3s, moderately but significantly so, marked every one of the four CD4+ subsets in Type 1 diabetes patients. Whether HLA type influences TCRB rearrangement remained unresolved here. Junctions at VDJ sites from type 1 diabetes patients had fewer insertions and more deletions.

Concerning this clone itself: Its specificity is unknown.

V lost 2 bases to trimming and J lost 3 bases; unmatched junction nucleotides: 12. From germline, CDR1 is GTSNPN and CDR2 SVGIG (reference sequence). The CDR3 spans 17 residues. Sequencing used naive CD4+ T cells from blood. J is TRBJ1-5 and V is TRBV30; 8 bases align to TRBD1. This sequence originates from a man between 25 and 39 years old with type 1 diabetes. The CDR3 here is CAWSPSRTGRPNQPQHF. CDR3 sequence (DNA): TGTGCCTGGAGTCCGAGCCGGACAGGGCGACCCAATCAGCCCCAGCATTTT.